This TCR beta chain was sequenced in a study of Graves' ophthalmopathy and Graves' hyperthyroidism. RNA transcripts provided the template for amplifying TCR beta CDR3 regions. RT-PCR with HTBI primers came first, then second-round multiplex PCR. TCRdb redid the calling of the multiplex PCR reads with MiXCR, one entry per CDR3 protein. The table lists some 360,000 distinct CDR3 sequences, 15% to 20% of them singletons. Among the hyperthyroidism patients, all were newly diagnosed, aged 18 to 65, with under 2 months' duration. Certain patients were not enrolled. These were patients with other autoimmune diseases, uncontrolled infections, pregnancy or lactation. This clonotype was picked up many times. Per the germline V gene, CDR1 is SEHNR and CDR2 is FQNEAQ (reference sequence). Trimming removed 6 bases from V and 5 bases from J; junction bases left unmatched: 7. The CDR3 spans 15 residues.

This chain links TRBV7-9 with TRBJ2-5, with TRBD2 matching 12 bases. The receptor's source is an adult woman with stable Graves' hyperthyroidism. The sequencing input was peripheral blood. The CDR3 bases are TGTGCCAGCAGACCGGGACTAGCGGGCCGGGAGACCCAGTACTTC. As protein: CASRPGLAGRETQYF.